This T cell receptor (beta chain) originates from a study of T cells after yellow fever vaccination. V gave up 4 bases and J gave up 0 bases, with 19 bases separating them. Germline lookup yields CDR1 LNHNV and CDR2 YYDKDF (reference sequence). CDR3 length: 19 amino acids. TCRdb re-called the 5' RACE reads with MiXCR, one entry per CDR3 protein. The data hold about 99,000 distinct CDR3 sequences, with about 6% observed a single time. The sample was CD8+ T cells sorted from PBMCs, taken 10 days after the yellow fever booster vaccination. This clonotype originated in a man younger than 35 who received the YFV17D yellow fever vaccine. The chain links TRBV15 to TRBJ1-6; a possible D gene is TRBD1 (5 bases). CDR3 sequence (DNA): TGTGCCACCAGCAACACGGGACCCCGGAGCGCCTCCTATAATTCACCCCTCCACTTT. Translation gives CATSNTGPRSASYNSPLHF. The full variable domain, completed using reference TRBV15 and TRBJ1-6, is DAMVIQNPRYQVTQFGKPVTLSCSQTLNHNVMYWYQQKSSQAPKLLFHYYDKDFNNEADTPDNFQSRRPNTSFCFLDIRSPGLGDTAMYLCATSNTGPRSASYNSPLHFGNGTRLTVT.